The count of the clone carrying this TCR beta chain is one. What it recognizes is unknown. The sample originates from a study of post-analysis software for immune sequencing data. The wider study: The cohort encompassed relapsing-remitting, secondary progressive and progressive-relapsing multiple sclerosis disease courses. General observations from the study: Those with multiple sclerosis, the patient group, showed significantly lower normalized Chao1 diversity than controls. Under the F measure, samples that were prepared in one batch clustered strongly together. Included in a set of a few TRBV segments more frequent in patients than controls were TRBV5-6, TRBV5-1 and TRBV20-1.

cDNA libraries of TCR beta carried unique molecular identifiers. Roughly 450,000 cDNA molecules were recovered from an input of about 0.9 to 10 million T cells. TCRdb re-called the PCR reads through MiXCR, storing one row per CDR3 protein. The sample carries some 500,000 distinct CDR3 sequences, approximately 45% recorded once. V was cut by 7 bases and J by 7 bases, with 14 bases left in between. The CDR3 sequence is 12 residues long. Germline V gene lookup returns CDR1 GTSNPN and CDR2 SVGIG (reference sequence). The clonotype comes from a girl aged 5-17 years with multiple sclerosis. V is TRBV30 and J is TRBJ2-1; possibly TRBD2 for D (5 bases). The sequenced material came from blood. CDR3 residues: CAYLAGGNEQFF. In nucleotides, the CDR3 is TGTGCCTATCTGGCGGGCGGGAATGAGCAGTTCTTC.